This TCR beta chain was sequenced for a study of cytotoxic CD8 clonotypes in ibrutinib-treated CLL. Study as a whole: The patients, under 13 relapsed/refractory and approximately 15 treatment-naive, included roughly 17 who were IGHV unmutated. Findings of the study overall: Clonality correlated strongly with circulating CD8+ T cells and exceeded age-matched healthy donors at baseline.

About this clone: The target antigen is unknown.

This CDR3 comprises 16 residues. The V gene lost 2 bases and the J gene lost 4 bases, with 17 bases spanning the gap. CDR1 SEHNR and CDR2 FQNEAQ come from the germline V gene (reference sequence). Genomic DNA in an amount of approximately 2.2 micrograms was extracted from cryopreserved PBMCs and used for the preparation of TCR beta libraries. The protocol was immunoSEQ multiplex PCR, while the TCRdb copy is restricted to in-frame clones and leaves out a portion. The table has fewer than 300,000 clones, roughly 76% seen once; the top ten hold approximately 5.1%. The chain joins TRBV7-9 to TRBJ1-1; D is undetermined. Sequenced material: PBMCs, taken at disease progression, from a patient treated with ibrutinib. This sequence was found in a human donor with chronic lymphocytic leukemia. This CDR3 reads CASSLPPLLRGTEAFF. The DNA for the CDR3 is TGTGCCAGCAGCTTACCCCCTCTACTACGTGGCACTGAAGCTTTCTTT. The full variable domain, completed using reference TRBV7-9 and TRBJ1-1, is DTGVSQNPRHKITKRGQNVTFRCDPISEHNRLYWYRQTLGQGPEFLTYFQNEAQLEKSRLLSDRFSAERPKGSFSTLEIQRTEQGDSAMYLCASSLPPLLRGTEAFFGQGTRLTVV.